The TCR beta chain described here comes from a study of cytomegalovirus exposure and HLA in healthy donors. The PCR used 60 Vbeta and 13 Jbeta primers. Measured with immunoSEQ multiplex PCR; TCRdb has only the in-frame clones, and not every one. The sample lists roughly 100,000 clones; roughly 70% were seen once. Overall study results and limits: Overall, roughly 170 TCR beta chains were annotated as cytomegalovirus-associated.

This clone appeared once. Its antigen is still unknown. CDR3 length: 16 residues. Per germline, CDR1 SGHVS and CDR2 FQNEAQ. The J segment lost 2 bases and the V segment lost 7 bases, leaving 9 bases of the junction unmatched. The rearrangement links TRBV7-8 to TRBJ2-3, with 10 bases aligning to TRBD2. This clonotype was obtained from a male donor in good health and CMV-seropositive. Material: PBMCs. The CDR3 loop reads CASNQKLAGSTDTQYF. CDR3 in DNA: TGTGCCAGCAACCAGAAACTAGCGGGATCCACAGATACGCAGTATTTT.